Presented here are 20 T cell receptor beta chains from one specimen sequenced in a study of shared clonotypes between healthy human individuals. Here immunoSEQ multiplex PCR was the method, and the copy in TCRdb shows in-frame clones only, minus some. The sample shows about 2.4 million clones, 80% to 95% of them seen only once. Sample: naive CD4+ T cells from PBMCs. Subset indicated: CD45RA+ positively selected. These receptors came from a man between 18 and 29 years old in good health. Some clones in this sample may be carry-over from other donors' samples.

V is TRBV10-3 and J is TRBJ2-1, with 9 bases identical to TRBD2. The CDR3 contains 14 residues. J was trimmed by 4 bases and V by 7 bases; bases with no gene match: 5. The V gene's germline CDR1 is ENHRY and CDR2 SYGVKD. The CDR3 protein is CAINAGGSYNEQFF. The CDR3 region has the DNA TGTGCCATCAATGCGGGAGGGTCTTACAATGAGCAGTTCTTC.

CDR3 DNA: TGTGCCAGCAGTTCCCCTACAGGGGTCTACGAGCAGTACTTC. Its protein product is CASSSPTGVYEQYF. This rearrangement joins TRBV27 to TRBJ2-7; 7 nucleotides line up with TRBD1. The J segment lost 3 bases and the V segment lost 4 bases, leaving 6 bases of the junction unmatched. The germline CDR1 and CDR2 sequences are MNHEY and SMNVEV (reference sequence). The CDR3 is made up of 14 amino acids.

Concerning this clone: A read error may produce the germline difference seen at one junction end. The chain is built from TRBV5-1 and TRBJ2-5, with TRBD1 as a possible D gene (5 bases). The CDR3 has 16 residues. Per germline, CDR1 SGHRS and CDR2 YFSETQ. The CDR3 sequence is CASSGGVTVGQEAQYF. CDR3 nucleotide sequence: TGCGCCAGCAGCGGTGGGGTGACAGTGGGGCAAGAGGCCCAGTACTTC. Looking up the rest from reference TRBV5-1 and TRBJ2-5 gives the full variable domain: KAGVTQTPRYLIKTRGQQVTLSCSPISGHRSVSWYQQTPGQGLQFLFEYFSETQRNKGNFPGRFSGRQFSNSRSEMNVSTLELGDSALYLCASSGGVTVGQEAQYFGPGTRLLVL.

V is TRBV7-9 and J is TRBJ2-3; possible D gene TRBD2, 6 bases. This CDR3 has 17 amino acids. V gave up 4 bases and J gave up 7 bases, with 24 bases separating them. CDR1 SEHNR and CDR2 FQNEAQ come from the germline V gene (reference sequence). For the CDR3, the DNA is TGTGCCAGCAGCTCAAACGACCAGCTTGGGACTGGCAATACGCAGTATTTT. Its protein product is CASSSNDQLGTGNTQYF. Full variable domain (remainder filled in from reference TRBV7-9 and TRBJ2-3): DTGVSQNPRHKITKRGQNVTFRCDPISEHNRLYWYRQTLGQGPEFLTYFQNEAQLEKSRLLSDRFSAERPKGSFSTLEIQRTEQGDSAMYLCASSSNDQLGTGNTQYFGPGTRLTVL.

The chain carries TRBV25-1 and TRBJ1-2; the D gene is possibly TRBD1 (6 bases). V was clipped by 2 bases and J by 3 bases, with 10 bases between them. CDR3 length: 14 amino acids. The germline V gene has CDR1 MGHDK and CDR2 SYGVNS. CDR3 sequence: CASSEPQGYYGYTF. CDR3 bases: TGTGCCAGCAGTGAACCACAGGGTTACTATGGCTACACCTTC.

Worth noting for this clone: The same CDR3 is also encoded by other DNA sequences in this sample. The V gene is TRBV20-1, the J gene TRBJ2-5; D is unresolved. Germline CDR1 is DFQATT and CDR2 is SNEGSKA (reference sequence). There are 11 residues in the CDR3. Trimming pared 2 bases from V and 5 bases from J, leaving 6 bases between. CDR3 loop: CSARLGETQYF. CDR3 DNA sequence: TGCAGTGCTAGATTGGGGGAGACCCAGTACTTC.

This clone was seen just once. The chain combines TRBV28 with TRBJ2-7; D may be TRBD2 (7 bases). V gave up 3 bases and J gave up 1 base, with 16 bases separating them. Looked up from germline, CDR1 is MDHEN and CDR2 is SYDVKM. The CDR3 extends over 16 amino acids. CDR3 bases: TGTGCCAGCAGTTTGGGGAGGGGGAGATTGTCCTACGAGCAGTACTTC. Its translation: CASSLGRGRLSYEQYF.

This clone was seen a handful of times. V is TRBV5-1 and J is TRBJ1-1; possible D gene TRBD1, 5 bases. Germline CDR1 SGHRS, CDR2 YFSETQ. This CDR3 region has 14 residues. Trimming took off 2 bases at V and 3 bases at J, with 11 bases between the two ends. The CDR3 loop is CASSFRDGYTEAFF. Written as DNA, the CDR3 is TGCGCCAGCAGCTTCCGGGACGGCTACACTGAAGCTTTCTTT.

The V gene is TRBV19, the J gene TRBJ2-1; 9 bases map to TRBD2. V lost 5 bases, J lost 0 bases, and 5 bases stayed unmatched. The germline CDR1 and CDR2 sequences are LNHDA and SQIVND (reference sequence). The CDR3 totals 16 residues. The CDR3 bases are TGTGCCAGTAGTCCTGCGGGAGGGCCCTCCTACAATGAGCAGTTCTTC. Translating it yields CASSPAGGPSYNEQFF.

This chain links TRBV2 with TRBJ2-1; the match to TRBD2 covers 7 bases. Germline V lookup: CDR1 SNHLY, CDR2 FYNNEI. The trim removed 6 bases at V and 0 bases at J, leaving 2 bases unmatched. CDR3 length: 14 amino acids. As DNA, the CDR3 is TGTGCCAGCAGGAGGACTAGCTCCTACAATGAGCAGTTCTTC. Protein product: CASRRTSSYNEQFF.

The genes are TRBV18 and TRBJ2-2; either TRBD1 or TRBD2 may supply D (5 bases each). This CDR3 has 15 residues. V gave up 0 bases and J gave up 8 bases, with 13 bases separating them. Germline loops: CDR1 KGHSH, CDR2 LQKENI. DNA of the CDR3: TGTGCCAGCTCACCACCTCCGGGGCCCGGTGGGGAGCTGTTTTTT. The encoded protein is CASSPPPGPGGELFF.

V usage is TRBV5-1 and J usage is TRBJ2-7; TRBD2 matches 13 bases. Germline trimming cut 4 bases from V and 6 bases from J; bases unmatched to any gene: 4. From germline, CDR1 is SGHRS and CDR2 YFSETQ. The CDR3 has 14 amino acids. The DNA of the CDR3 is TGCGCCAGCAGCGGCGGACTAGCGGGAGCCGAGCAGTACTTC. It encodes CASSGGLAGAEQYF.

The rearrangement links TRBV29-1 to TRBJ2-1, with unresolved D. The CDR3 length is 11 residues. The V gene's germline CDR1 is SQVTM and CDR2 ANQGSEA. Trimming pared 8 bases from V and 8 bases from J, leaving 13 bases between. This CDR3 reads CSINPGDEQFF. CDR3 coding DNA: TGCAGCATCAATCCGGGTGATGAGCAGTTCTTC.

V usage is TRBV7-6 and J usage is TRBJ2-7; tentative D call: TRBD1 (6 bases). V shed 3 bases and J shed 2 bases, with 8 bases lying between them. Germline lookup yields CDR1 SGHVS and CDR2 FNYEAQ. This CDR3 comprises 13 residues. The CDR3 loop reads CASSLTGPYEQYF. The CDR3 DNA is TGTGCCAGCAGCTTGACAGGCCCCTACGAGCAGTACTTC.

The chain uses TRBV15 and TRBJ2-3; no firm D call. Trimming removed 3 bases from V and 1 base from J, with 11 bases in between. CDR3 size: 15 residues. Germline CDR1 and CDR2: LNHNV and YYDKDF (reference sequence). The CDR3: CATSRTLTGTDTQYF. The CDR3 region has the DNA TGTGCCACCAGCAGGACATTAACTGGCACAGATACGCAGTATTTT.

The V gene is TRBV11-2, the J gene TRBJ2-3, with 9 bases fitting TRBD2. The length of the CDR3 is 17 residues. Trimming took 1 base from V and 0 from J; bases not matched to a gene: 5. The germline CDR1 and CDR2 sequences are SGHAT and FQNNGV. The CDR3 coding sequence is TGTGCCAGCAGCTTAGGCACTAGCGGGTTGAGCACAGATACGCAGTATTTT. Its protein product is CASSLGTSGLSTDTQYF.

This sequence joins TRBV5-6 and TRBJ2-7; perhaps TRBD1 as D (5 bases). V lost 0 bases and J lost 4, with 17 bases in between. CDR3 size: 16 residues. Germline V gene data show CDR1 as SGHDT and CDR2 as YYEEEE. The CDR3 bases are TGTGCCAGCAGCTTGGGACAGACCATACGGATTTACGAGCAGTACTTC. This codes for CASSLGQTIRIYEQYF.

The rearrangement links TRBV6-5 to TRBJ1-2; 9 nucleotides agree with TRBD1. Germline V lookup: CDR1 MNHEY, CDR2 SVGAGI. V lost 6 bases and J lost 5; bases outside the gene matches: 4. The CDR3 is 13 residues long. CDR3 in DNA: TGTGCCAGCAGGTACAGGGGGCATTATGGCTACACCTTC. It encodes CASRYRGHYGYTF.

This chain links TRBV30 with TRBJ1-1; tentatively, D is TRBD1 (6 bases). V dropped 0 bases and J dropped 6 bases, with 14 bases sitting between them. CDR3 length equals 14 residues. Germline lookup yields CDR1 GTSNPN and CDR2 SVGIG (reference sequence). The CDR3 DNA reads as TGTGCCTGGAGTGTTGGGGGCGCGGCCCCTGAAGCTTTCTTT. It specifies CAWSVGGAAPEAFF.

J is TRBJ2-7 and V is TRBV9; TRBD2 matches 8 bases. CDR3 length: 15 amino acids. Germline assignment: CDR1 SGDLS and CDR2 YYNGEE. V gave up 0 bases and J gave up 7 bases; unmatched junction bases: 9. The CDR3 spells CASSVDPAGAREQYF. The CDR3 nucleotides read TGTGCCAGCAGCGTAGATCCAGCGGGAGCTAGGGAGCAGTACTTC.